Sequencing of this T cell receptor (beta chain) was carried out in a study of blood T cells in healthy people across ages. General study findings and limits: Any conclusive comparison of naive versus antigen-experienced cells was prevented by using unsorted PBMCs. Naive T cell percentage and TCR beta diversity correlated strongly.

V shed 0 bases and J shed 12 bases, with 14 bases lying between them. Germline V gives CDR1 SQVTM, CDR2 ANQGSEA. The CDR3 consists of 12 residues. About this clonotype: Its specificity is unknown.

Then a second PCR, running roughly 7 to 11 cycles, was carried out with a sample-barcoded 5' primer and a J-beta primer mix. MiXCR, applied by TCRdb to the 5' RACE reads, yields one record per CDR3 protein. The table includes some 1.5 million distinct CDR3 sequences, 28% detected once. Drawing of peripheral blood yielded 8.5 to 10 milliliters from each donor. The TCR comes from a woman in her thirties in good health. The V and J genes are TRBV29-1 and TRBJ2-5; D tentatively reads TRBD1 or TRBD2 (5 bases each). The sample consisted of blood. CDR3 amino acids: CSVEEKPGPKYF. CDR3 coding DNA: TGCAGCGTTGAAGAAAAACCGGGACCTAAGTACTTC.